The 6 T cell receptor beta chains listed next were all sequenced from one sample in a study of OX40 agonist ivuxolimab in advanced cancers. Some clones are missing from TCRdb's copy, which holds only in-frame ones; the method was immunoSEQ multiplex PCR. The data show about 64,000 clones, about 88% seen once. The source material was CD4+ or CD8+ T cells sorted from blood, sampled in a trial of the OX40 agonist ivuxolimab. These receptors came from an adult with an advanced solid tumor such as melanoma, head and neck, liver or kidney cancer.

The gene calls are TRBV5-1 and TRBJ2-7; 10 nucleotides agree with TRBD2. The CDR3 has 16 residues. The junction had 6 bases not matched to a gene; V was cut back by 3 bases and J by 0 bases. CDR1 and CDR2 from the germline V gene are SGHRS and YFSETQ. Here the CDR3 DNA reads TGCGCCAGCAGCTGGACCCTAGCGGGAGACTCCTACGAGCAGTACTTC. Translated: CASSWTLAGDSYEQYF.

This sequence joins TRBV11-2 and TRBJ1-2; D remains ambiguous. Trimming left V 2 bases short and J 0 bases short, with 10 bases between. The CDR3 is 15 residues long. The V gene's germline CDR1 is SGHAT and CDR2 FQNNGV. The CDR3 region has the DNA TGTGCCAGCAGCTTACTTGCTGGAGCTAACTATGGCTACACCTTC. Amino acids: CASSLLAGANYGYTF.

The chain is built from TRBV20-1 and TRBJ2-6; possible D gene TRBD2, 5 bases. The CDR3 spans 11 residues. Trimming removed 5 bases at V and 16 bases at J, with 15 bases between. Germline CDR1 and CDR2: DFQATT and SNEGSKA (reference sequence). CDR3: CSADSGLELTF. The CDR3 region has the DNA TGCAGTGCTGATTCAGGACTGGAGCTGACTTTC.

This chain uses TRBV28 with TRBJ2-5, with D perhaps matching TRBD2 (5 bases). From germline, CDR1 is MDHEN and CDR2 SYDVKM. Trimming cost V 4 bases and J 0 bases, with 15 bases left between them. CDR3 length: 16 residues. CDR3 bases: TGTGCCAGCAGTTCAATGGACTCGGTAGACCAAGAGACCCAGTACTTC. It is translated as CASSSMDSVDQETQYF.

This clone was recorded once. V usage is TRBV5-1 and J usage is TRBJ1-1; 7 positions agree with TRBD1. Germline CDR1 is SGHRS and CDR2 is YFSETQ. This CDR3 is 15 amino acids long. V trimming: 0 bases; J trimming: 5 bases; junction bases outside the gene matches: 7. CDR3 sequence: CASSLEQTGRTEAFF. As DNA, the CDR3 is TGCGCCAGCAGCTTGGAACAGACAGGGAGGACTGAAGCTTTCTTT.

This chain uses TRBV5-1 with TRBJ1-4; unclear D gene. CDR1 is SGHRS and CDR2 is YFSETQ in the germline V gene. This CDR3 has 15 amino acids. V dropped 0 bases and J dropped 0 bases, with 6 bases sitting between them. DNA of the CDR3: TGCGCCAGCAGCTTGGGGTCAGCAACTAATGAAAAACTGTTTTTT. Encoded protein: CASSLGSATNEKLFF.